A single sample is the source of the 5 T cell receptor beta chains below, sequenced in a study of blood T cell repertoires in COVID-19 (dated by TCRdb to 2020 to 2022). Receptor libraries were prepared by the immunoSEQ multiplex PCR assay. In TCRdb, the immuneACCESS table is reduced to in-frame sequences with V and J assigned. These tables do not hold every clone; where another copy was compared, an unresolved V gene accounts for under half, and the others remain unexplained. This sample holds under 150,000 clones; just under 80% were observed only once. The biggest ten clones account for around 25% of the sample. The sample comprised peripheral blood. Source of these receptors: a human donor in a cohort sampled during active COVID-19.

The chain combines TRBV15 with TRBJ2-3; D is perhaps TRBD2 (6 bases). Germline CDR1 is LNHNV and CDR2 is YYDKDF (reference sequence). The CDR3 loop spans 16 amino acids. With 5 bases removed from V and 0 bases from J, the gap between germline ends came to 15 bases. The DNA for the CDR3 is TGTGCCACCAGCGCCTACATAGGGACTAGCACAGATACGCAGTATTTT. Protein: CATSAYIGTSTDTQYF.

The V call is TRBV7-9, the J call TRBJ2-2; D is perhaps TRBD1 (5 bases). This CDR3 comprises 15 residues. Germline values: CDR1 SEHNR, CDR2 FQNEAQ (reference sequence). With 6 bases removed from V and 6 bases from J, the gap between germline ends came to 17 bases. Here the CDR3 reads CASRPREFLAGELFF. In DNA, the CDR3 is TGTGCCAGCAGGCCCAGGGAATTTTTAGCCGGGGAGCTGTTTTTT.

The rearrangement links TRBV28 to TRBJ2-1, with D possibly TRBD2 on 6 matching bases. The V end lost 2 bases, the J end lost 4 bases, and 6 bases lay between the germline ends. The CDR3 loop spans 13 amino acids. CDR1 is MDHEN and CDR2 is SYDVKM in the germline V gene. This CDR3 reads CASSLGGYNEQFF. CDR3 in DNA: TGTGCCAGCAGTTTAGGAGGGTACAATGAGCAGTTCTTC.

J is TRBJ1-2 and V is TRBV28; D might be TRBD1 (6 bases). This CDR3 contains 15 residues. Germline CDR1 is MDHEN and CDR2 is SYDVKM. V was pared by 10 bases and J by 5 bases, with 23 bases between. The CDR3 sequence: CATTGRLTTIYGYTF. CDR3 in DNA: TGTGCCACCACAGGGAGACTCACCACGATATATGGCTACACCTTC.

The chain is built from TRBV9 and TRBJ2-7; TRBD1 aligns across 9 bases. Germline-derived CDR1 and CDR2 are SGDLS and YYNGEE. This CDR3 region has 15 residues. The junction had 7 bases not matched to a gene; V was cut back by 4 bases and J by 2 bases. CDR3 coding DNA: TGTGCCAGCAGCCCCCGGACAGGGGAAACCTACGAGCAGTACTTC. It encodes CASSPRTGETYEQYF.